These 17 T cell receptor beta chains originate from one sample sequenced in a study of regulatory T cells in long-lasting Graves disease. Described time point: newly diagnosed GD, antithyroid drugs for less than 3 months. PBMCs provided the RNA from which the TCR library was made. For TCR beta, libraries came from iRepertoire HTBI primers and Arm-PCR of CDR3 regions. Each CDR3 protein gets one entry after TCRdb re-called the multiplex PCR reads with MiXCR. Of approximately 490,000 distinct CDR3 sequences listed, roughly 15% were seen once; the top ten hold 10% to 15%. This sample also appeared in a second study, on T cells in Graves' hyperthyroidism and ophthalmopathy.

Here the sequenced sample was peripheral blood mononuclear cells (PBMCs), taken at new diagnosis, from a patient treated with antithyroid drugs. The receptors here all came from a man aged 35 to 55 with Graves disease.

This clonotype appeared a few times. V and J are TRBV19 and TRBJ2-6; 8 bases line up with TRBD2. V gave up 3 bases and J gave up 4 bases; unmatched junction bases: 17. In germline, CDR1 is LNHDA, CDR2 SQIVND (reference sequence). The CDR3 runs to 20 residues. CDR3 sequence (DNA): TGTGCCAGTAGTATGCGTGAAGGGTACCGGGAGGGCCTCGGGGCCAACGTCCTGACTTTC. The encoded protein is CASSMREGYREGLGANVLTF.

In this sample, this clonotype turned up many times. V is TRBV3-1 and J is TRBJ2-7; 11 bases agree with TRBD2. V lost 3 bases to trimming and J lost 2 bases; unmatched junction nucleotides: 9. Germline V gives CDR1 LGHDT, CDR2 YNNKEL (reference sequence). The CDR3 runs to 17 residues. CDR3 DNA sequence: TGTGCCAGCAGCCAGGCATTAGCGGGAGGGCCAACCTACGAGCAGTACTTC. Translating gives CASSQALAGGPTYEQYF.

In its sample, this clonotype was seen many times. The CDR3 region has the DNA TGTGCCAGCAGCCAGGATCCAACTAGCGGAACCCATGAGCAGTTCTTC. It specifies CASSQDPTSGTHEQFF. The V call is TRBV3-1, the J call TRBJ2-1; 8 bases agree with TRBD2. V lost 3 bases to trimming and J lost 8 bases; unmatched junction nucleotides: 12. The CDR3 has 16 residues. CDR1 LGHDT and CDR2 YNNKEL come from the germline V gene (reference sequence).

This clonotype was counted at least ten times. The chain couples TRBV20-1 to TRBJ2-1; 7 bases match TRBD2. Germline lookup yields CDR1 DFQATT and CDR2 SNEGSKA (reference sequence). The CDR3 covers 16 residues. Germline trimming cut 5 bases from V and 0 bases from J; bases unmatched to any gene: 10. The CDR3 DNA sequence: TGCAGTGCTGTCGCGGCGGGAGCGAGCTCCTACAATGAGCAGTTCTTC. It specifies CSAVAAGASSYNEQFF.

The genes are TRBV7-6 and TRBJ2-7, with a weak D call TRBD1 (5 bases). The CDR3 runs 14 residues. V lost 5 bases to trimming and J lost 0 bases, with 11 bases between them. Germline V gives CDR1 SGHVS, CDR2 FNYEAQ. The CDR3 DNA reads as TGTGCCAGCAGCGGAAGGGGAAGCTCCTACGAGCAGTACTTC. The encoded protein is CASSGRGSSYEQYF. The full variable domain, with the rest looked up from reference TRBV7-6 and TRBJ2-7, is GAGVSQSPRYKVTKRGQDVALRCDPISGHVSLYWYRQALGQGPEFLTYFNYEAQQDKSGLPNDRFSAERPEGSISTLTIQRTEQRDSAMYRCASSGRGSSYEQYFGPGTRLTVT.

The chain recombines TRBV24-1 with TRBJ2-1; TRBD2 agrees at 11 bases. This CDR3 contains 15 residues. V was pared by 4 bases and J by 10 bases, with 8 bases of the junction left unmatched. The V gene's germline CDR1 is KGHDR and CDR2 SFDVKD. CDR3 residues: CATSDPLAGVSEQFF. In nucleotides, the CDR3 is TGTGCCACCAGTGACCCACTAGCGGGGGTGTCGGAGCAGTTCTTC.

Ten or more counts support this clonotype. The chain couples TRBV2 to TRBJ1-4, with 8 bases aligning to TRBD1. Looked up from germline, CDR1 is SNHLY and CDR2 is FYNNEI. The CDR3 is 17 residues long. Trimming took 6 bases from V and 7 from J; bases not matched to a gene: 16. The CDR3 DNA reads TGTGCCAGCAGGACGGGACAGGAGCCCCGCAGGGGTGAAAAACTGTTTTTT. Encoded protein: CASRTGQEPRRGEKLFF.

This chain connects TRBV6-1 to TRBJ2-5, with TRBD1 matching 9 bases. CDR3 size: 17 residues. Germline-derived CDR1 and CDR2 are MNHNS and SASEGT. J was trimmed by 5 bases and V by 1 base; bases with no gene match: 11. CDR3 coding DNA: TGTGCCAGCAGTGAAGATATCAGGGGGACAGGGAGGGAGACCCAGTACTTC. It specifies CASSEDIRGTGRETQYF.

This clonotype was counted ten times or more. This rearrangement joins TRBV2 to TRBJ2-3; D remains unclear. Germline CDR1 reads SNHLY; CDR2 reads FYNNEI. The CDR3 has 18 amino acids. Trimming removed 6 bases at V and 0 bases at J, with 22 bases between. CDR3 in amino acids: CASRPRQQWVASTDTQYF. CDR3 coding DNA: TGTGCCAGCAGGCCCCGACAACAGTGGGTAGCTAGCACAGATACGCAGTATTTT.

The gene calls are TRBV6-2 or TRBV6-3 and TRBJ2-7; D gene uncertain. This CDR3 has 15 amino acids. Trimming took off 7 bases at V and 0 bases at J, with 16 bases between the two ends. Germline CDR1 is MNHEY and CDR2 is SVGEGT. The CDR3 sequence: CASKALGPSSYEQYF. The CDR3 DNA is TGTGCCAGCAAGGCCCTCGGTCCCAGCTCCTACGAGCAGTACTTC.

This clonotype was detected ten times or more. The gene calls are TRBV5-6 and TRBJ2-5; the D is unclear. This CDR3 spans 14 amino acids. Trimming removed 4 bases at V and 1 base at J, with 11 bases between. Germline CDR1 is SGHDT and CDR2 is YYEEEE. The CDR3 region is CASSASGLQETQYF. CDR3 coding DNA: TGTGCCAGCAGCGCCTCCGGGCTCCAAGAGACCCAGTACTTC.

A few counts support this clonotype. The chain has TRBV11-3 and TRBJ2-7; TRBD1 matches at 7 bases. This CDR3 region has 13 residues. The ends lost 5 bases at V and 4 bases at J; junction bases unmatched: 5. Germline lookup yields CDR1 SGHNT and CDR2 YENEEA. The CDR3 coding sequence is TGTGCCAGCAGCACCCGGACAGGTTACGAGCAGTACTTC. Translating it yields CASSTRTGYEQYF.

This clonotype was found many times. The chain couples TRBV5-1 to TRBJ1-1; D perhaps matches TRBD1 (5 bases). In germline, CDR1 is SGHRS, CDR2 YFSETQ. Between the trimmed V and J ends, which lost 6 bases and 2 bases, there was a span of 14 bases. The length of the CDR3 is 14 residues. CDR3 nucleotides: TGCGCCAGCAACCCCCGGGGCCGAAACACTGAAGCTTTCTTT. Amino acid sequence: CASNPRGRNTEAFF.

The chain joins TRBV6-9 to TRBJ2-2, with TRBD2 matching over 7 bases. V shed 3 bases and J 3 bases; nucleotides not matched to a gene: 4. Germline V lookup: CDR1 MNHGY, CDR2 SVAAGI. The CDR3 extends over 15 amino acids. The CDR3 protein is CASSYSSGYTGELFF. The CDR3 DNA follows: TGTGCCAGCAGTTACTCTAGCGGTTACACCGGGGAGCTGTTTTTT.

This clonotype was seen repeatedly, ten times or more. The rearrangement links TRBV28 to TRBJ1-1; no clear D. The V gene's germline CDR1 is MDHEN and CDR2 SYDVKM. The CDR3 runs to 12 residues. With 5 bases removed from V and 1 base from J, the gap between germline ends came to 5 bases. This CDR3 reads CASSTENTEAFF. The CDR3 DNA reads TGTGCCAGCAGTACTGAGAACACTGAAGCTTTCTTT.

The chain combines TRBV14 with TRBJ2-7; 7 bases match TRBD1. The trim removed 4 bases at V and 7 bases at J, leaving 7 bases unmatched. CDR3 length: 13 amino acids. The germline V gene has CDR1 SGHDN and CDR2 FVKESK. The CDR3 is CASSRDRPSEQYF. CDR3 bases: TGTGCCAGCAGCCGGGACAGACCCTCAGAGCAGTACTTC. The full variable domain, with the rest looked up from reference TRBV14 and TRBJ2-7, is EAGVTQFPSHSVIEKGQTVTLRCDPISGHDNLYWYRRVMGKEIKFLLHFVKESKQDESGMPNNRFLAERTGGTYSTLKVQPAELEDSGVYFCASSRDRPSEQYFGPGTRLTVT.

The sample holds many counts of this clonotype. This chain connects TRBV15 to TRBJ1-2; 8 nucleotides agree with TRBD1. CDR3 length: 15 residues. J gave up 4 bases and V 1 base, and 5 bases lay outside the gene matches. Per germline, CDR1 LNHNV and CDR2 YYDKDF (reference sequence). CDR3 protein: CATSRGTGIVYGYTF. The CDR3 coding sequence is TGTGCCACCAGCAGAGGGACAGGGATAGTCTATGGCTACACCTTC.